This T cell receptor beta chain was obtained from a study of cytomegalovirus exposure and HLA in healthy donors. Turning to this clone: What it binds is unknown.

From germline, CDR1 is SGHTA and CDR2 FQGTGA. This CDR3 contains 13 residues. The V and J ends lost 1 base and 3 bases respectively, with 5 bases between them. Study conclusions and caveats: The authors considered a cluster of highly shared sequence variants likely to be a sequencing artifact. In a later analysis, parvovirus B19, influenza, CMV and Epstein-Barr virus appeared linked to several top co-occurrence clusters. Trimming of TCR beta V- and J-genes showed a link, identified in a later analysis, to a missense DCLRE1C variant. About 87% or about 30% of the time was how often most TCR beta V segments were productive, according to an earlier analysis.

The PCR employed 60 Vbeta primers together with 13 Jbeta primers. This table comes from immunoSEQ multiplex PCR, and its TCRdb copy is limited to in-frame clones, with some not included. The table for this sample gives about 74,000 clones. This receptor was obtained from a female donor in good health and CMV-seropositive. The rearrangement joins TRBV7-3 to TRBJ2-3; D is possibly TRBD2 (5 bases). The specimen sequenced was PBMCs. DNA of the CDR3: TGTGCCAGCAGCTTAAGCGGGACAGATACGCAGTATTTT. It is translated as CASSLSGTDTQYF.